This TCR beta chain was sequenced in a study of T cell changes during pregnancy in multiple sclerosis. Per germline, CDR1 PRHDT and CDR2 FYEKMQ (reference sequence). Deletions cut 4 bases from V and 2 bases from J, with 13 bases between. The CDR3 extends over 15 amino acids. This table comes from immunoSEQ multiplex PCR, and its TCRdb copy is limited to in-frame clones, with some not included. The data show some 57,000 clones, 80% to 90% seen once. The V gene is TRBV13, the J gene TRBJ2-3; D is perhaps TRBD1 (6 bases). The sequenced sample was peripheral blood, obtained in the first trimester of pregnancy. This TCR was sampled from a female donor in good health, enrolled as a control in a pregnancy study. The CDR3 bases are TGTGCCAGCAGCTCCTACAGGGAACCCACAGATACGCAGTATTTT. Translated: CASSSYREPTDTQYF.